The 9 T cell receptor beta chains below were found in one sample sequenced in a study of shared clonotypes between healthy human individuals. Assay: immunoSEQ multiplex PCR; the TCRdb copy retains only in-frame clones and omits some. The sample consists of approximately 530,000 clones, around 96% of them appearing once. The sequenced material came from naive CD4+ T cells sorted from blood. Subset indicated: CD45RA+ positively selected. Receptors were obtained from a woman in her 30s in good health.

The CDR3 DNA reads TGCGCCGCCCTGACAGGGACGGAGACCCAGTACTTC. The encoded protein is CAALTGTETQYF. V is TRBV10-2 and J is TRBJ2-5, with 7 bases lining up with TRBD1. In germline, CDR1 is WSHSY, CDR2 SAAADI. Trimming took 11 bases from V and 5 from J; bases not matched to a gene: 8. CDR3 length: 12 amino acids.

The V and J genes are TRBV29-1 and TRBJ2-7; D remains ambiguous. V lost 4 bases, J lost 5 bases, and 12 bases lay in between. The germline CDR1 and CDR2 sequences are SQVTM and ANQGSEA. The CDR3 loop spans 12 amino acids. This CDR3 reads CSVADAPDEQYF. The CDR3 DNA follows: TGCAGCGTTGCGGATGCACCCGACGAGCAGTACTTC.

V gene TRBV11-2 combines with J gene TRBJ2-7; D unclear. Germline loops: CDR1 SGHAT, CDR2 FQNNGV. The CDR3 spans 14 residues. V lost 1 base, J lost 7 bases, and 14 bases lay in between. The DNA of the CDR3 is TGTGCCAGCAGCTTAGGGCGGCAGTCCGGGGAGCAGTACTTC. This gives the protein CASSLGRQSGEQYF.

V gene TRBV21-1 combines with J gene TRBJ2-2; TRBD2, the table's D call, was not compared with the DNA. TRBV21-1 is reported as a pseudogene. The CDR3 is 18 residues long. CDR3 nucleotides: TGTGCCAGCGCAAAACAACGTGAACCCCAGGGAGGAACCGGGGAGCTGTTTTTT. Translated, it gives CASAKQREPQGGTGELFF.

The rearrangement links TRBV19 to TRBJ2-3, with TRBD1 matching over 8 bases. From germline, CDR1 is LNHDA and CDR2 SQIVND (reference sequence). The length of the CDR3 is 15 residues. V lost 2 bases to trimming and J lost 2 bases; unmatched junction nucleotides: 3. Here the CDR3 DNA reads TGTGCCAGTAGTATATTGCAGGGGGCCACAGATACGCAGTATTTT. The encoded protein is CASSILQGATDTQYF.

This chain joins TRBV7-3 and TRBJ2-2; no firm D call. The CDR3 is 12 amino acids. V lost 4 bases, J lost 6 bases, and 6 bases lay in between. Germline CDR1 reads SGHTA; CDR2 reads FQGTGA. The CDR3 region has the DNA TGTGCCAGCAGCTCCTTCCCCGGGGAGCTGTTTTTT. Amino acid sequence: CASSSFPGELFF.

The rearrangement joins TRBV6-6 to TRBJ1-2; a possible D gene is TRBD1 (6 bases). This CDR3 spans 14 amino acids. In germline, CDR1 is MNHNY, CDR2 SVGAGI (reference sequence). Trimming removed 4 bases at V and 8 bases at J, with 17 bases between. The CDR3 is CASSSQLTGGGYTF. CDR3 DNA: TGTGCCAGCAGTTCTCAGTTGACAGGTGGCGGCTACACCTTC.

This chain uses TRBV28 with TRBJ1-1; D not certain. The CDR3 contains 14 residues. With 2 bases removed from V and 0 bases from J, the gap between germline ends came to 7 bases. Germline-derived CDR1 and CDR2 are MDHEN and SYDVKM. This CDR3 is CASSLDMLNTEAFF. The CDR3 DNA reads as TGTGCCAGCAGTTTAGACATGCTGAACACTGAAGCTTTCTTT.

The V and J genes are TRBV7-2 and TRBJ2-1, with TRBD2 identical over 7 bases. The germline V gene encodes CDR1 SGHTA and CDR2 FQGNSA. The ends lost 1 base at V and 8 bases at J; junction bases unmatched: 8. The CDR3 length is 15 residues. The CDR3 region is CASSLVGGRRDEQFF. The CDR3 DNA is TGTGCCAGCAGCTTAGTGGGCGGGAGAAGGGATGAGCAGTTCTTC. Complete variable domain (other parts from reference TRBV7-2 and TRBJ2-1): GAGVSQSPSNKVTEKGKDVELRCDPISGHTALYWYRQSLGQGLEFLIYFQGNSAPDKSGLPSDRFSAERTGGSVSTLTIQRTQQEDSAVYLCASSLVGGRRDEQFFGPGTRLTVL.